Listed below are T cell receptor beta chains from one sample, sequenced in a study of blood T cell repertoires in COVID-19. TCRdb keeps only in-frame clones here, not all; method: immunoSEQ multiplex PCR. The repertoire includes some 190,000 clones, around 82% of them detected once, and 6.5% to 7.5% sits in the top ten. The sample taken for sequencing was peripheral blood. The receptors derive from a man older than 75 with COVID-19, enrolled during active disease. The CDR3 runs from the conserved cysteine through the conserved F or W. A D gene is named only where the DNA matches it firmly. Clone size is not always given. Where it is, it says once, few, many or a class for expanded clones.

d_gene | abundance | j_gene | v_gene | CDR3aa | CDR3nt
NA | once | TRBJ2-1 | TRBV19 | CASSWDKGEQFF | TGTGCCAGTAGTTGGGACAAAGGCGAGCAGTTCTTC
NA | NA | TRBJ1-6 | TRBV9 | CASSAPGSYNSPLHF | TGTGCCAGCAGCGCCCCAGGCTCCTATAATTCACCCCTCCACTTT
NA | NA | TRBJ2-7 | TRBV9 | CASSVADSSYEQYF | TGTGCCAGCAGCGTAGCGGACAGCTCCTACGAGCAGTACTTC
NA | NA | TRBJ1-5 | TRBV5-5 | CASSFLAGGDNQPQHF | TGTGCCAGCAGCTTTCTAGCCGGAGGGGACAATCAGCCCCAGCATTTT
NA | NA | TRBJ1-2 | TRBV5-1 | CASSLERGRRNYGYTF | TGCGCCAGCAGCTTGGAACGGGGGAGGCGTAACTATGGCTACACCTTC
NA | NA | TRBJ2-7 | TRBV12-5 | CASGLGTPSYEQYF | TGTGCTAGTGGTTTGGGGACACCTTCCTACGAGCAGTACTTC
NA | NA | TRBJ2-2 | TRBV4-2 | CASSQDRLGSNTGELFF | TGTGCCAGCAGCCAAGACAGGTTAGGCTCGAACACCGGGGAGCTGTTTTTT
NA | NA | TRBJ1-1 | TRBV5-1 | CASSPVQNTEAFF | TGCGCCAGCAGCCCGGTTCAGAACACTGAAGCTTTCTTT
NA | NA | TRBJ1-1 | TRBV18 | CASSPTGENTEAFF | TGTGCCAGCTCACCCACAGGAGAAAACACTGAAGCTTTCTTT
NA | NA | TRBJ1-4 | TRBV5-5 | CASSSRTVPNEKLFF | TGTGCCAGCAGCAGCAGGACAGTTCCTAATGAAAAACTGTTTTTT
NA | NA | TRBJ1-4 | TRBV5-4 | CASSRDGSTNEKLFF | TGTGCCAGCAGCAGGGATGGGAGTACTAATGAAAAACTGTTTTTT
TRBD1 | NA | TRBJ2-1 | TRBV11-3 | CASSPDRAGEQFF | TGTGCCAGCAGCCCGGACAGGGCCGGCGAGCAGTTCTTC
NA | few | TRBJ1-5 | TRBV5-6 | CASSLGAGYSNQPQHF | TGTGCCAGCAGCTTGGGGGCAGGTTATAGCAATCAGCCCCAGCATTTT
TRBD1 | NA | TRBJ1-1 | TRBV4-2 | CASSHAGTENTEAFF | TGTGCCAGCAGCCACGCCGGGACAGAGAACACTGAAGCTTTCTTT
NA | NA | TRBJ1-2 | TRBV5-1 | CASSSGQPGHGYTF | TGCGCCAGCAGCTCCGGACAACCAGGGCATGGCTACACCTTC
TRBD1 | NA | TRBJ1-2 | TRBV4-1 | CASSRGGIGTVGGYTF | TGCGCCAGCAGCCGAGGGGGGATTGGGACAGTCGGAGGCTACACCTTC
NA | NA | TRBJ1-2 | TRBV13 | CASSLGPQGGVYGYTF | TGTGCCAGCAGCTTAGGCCCGCAGGGAGGGGTCTATGGCTACACCTTC
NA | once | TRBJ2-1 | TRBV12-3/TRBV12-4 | CASRQGIVGEQFF | TGTGCCAGCAGACAGGGAATTGTTGGTGAGCAGTTCTTC
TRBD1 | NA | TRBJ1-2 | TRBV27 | CASSDRGLDGYTF | TGTGCCAGCAGTGACAGGGGGCTAGATGGCTACACCTTC
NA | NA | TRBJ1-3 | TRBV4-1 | CASSQASQGTGNTIYF | TGCGCCAGCAGCCAAGCAAGTCAGGGGACAGGAAACACCATATATTTT
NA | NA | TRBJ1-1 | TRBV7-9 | CASSLGTDGGAFF | TGTGCCAGCAGCTTAGGGACAGACGGCGGAGCTTTCTTT
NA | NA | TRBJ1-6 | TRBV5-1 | CASAFRDSPLHF | TGCGCCAGCGCATTCAGGGATTCACCCCTCCACTTT
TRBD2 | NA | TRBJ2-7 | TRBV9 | CASSVLAAPDYEQYF | TGTGCCAGCAGCGTACTAGCGGCCCCAGACTACGAGCAGTACTTC
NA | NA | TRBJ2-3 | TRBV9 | CASSVGHVALVTDTQYF | TGTGCCAGCAGCGTGGGACACGTTGCGTTGGTCACAGATACGCAGTATTTT
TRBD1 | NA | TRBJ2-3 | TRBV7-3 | CASSFGTGAADTQYF | TGTGCCAGCAGCTTCGGGACAGGGGCGGCAGATACGCAGTATTTT
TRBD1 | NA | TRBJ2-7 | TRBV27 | CASSLAGTEPYEQYF | TGTGCCAGCAGTTTGGCCGGGACAGAGCCCTACGAGCAGTACTTC
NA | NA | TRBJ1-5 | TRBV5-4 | CASSLDGQPQHF | TGTGCCAGCAGCTTGGACGGTCAGCCCCAGCATTTT
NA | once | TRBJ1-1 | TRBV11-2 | CASSTQGNTEAFF | TGTGCCAGCAGCACCCAGGGGAACACTGAAGCTTTCTTT
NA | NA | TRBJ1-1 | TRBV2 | CATRPGGGRNTEAFF | TGTGCCACCCGCCCCGGCGGGGGCCGGAACACTGAAGCTTTCTTT
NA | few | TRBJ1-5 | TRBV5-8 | CASIRGGLSNQPQHF | TGTGCCAGCATAAGGGGGGGGCTGAGCAATCAGCCCCAGCATTTT
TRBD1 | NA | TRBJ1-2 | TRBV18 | CASSPETGEIYGYTF | TGTGCCAGCTCACCAGAGACAGGGGAGATCTATGGCTACACCTTC
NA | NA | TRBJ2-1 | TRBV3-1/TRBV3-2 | CASSPPGQINEQFF | TGTGCCAGCAGCCCACCGGGACAAATTAATGAGCAGTTCTTC
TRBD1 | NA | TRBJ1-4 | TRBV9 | CASSVTGEEKLFF | TGTGCCAGCAGCGTAACAGGGGAGGAAAAACTGTTTTTT
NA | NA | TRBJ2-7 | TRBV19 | CASSIDLGGSYEQYF | TGTGCCAGTAGTATAGATCTCGGGGGCTCCTACGAGCAGTACTTC
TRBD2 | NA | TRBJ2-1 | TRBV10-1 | CASSESSSGAYNEQFF | TGCGCCAGCAGTGAGTCCTCTAGCGGGGCCTACAATGAGCAGTTCTTC
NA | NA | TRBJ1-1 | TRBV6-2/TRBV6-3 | CASSTSRLAAEAFF | TGTGCCAGCAGTACCTCTCGGCTGGCGGCTGAAGCTTTCTTT
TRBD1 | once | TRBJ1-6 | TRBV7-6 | CASSAGQSNSPLHF | TGTGCCAGCAGCGCGGGACAGTCGAATTCACCCCTCCACTTT
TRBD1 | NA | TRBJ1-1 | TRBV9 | CASSARTGAGTEAFF | TGTGCCAGCAGCGCCAGGACAGGGGCGGGCACTGAAGCTTTCTTT
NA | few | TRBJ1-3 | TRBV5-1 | CASSTGSSGNTIYF | TGCGCCAGCAGCACAGGGAGCTCTGGAAACACCATATATTTT
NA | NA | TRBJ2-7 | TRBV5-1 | CASSFVRGYEQYF | TGCGCCAGCAGTTTTGTCCGGGGATACGAGCAGTACTTC
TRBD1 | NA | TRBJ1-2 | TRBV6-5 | CASRKTGEVSYTF | TGTGCCAGCAGGAAGACAGGGGAAGTAAGCTACACCTTC
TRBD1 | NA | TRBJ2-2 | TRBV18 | CASSSTGGTNTGELFF | TGTGCCAGCTCATCGACAGGGGGCACGAACACCGGGGAGCTGTTTTTT